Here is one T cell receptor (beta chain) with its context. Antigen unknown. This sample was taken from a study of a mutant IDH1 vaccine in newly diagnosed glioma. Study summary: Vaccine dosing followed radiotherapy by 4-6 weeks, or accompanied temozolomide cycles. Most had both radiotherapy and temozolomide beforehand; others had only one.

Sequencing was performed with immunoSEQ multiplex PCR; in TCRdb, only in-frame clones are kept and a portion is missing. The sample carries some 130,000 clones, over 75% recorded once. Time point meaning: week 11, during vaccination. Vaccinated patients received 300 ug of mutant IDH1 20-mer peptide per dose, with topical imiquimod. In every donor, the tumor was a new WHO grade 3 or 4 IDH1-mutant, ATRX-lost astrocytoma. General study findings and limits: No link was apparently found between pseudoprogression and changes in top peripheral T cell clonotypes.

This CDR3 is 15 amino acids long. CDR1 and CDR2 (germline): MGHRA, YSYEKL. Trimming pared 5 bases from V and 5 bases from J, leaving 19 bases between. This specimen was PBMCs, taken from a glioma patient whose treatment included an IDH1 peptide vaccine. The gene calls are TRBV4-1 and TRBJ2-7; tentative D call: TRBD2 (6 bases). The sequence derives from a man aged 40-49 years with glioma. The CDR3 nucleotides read TGCGCCAGCAGCTCTGGCATCGGGAGAAACAACGAGCAGTACTTC. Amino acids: CASSSGIGRNNEQYF.